The clone carrying this T cell receptor beta chain was picked up many times. The sample originates from a study of kidney transplant recipient with SARS-CoV-2 infection. TCRdb used MiXCR to reprocess the reads, holding one entry per CDR3 protein. In the table there are about 240,000 distinct CDR3 sequences, 29% of which are singletons. This CDR3 has 16 residues. CDR1 and CDR2 (germline): SGHRS, YFSETQ. V lost 6 bases, J lost 4 bases, and 22 bases lay in between. The sequences come from a blood sample, collected at baseline and on day 111 from a kidney transplant recipient. The TCR sequence derives from a young adult male patient who had COVID-19 and was a kidney transplant recipient. Some of the T cells may derive from the graft donor. V is TRBV5-1 and J is TRBJ1-2, with D unclear. The CDR3 coding sequence is TGCGCCAGCAAGGAGACATCGGTTCGAAAGACCTATGGCTACACCTTC. Translation: CASKETSVRKTYGYTF. Full variable domain (missing parts from reference TRBV5-1 and TRBJ1-2): KAGVTQTPRYLIKTRGQQVTLSCSPISGHRSVSWYQQTPGQGLQFLFEYFSETQRNKGNFPGRFSGRQFSNSRSEMNVSTLELGDSALYLCASKETSVRKTYGYTFGSGTRLTVV.